The source of this TCR beta chain is a study of T cells in Graves' hyperthyroidism and ophthalmopathy. On the study more broadly: Staff took peripheral blood when the initial diagnosis was made, before any treatment began.

Trimming took off 5 bases at V and 11 bases at J, with 12 bases between the two ends. Germline CDR1 and CDR2: SNHLY and FYNNEI. The CDR3 spans 11 residues. Template material for amplifying TCR beta CDR3 regions consisted of RNA transcripts. HTBI primers were employed in a first-round RT-PCR of the TCR CDR3. From the multiplex PCR reads, TCRdb called clonotypes with MiXCR, one entry per CDR3 protein. This table holds hundreds of thousands of distinct CDR3 sequences, about 15% found once. Broader study findings: Classification by a 13 V-J model distinguished ophthalmopathy from stable hyperthyroidism.

It was uncontrolled infection, other autoimmune disease, pregnancy or lactation that excluded patients. As for this clonotype: Its antigen is not known.

The chain couples TRBV2 to TRBJ1-1; unclear D gene. Sequenced: blood. This receptor was identified in a woman aged 55-75 years with Graves' ophthalmopathy. The CDR3 reads CASSSTVLAFF. The CDR3 DNA is TGTGCCAGCAGTAGTACCGTACTCGCTTTCTTT.